These 5 T cell receptor beta chains were sequenced from one sample in a study of shared clonotypes between healthy human individuals. TCRdb keeps only in-frame clones here, not all; method: immunoSEQ multiplex PCR. Here the sample spans more than 550,000 clones, roughly 72% being singletons. Sequencing input: memory CD4+ T cells sorted from blood. Subset indicated: CD45RA-negative fraction. These receptors were obtained from a woman in her twenties or thirties in good health.

The chain links TRBV4-1 to TRBJ2-7; D may be TRBD1 (6 bases). V was shortened by 0 bases and J by 4 bases, with 16 bases between the two germline ends. CDR3 size: 16 residues. From germline, CDR1 is MGHRA and CDR2 YSYEKL. The CDR3 loop is CASSQDWARGAYEQYF. The DNA for the CDR3 is TGCGCCAGCAGCCAAGATTGGGCCAGGGGTGCGTACGAGCAGTACTTC.

This chain joins TRBV7-9 and TRBJ1-4; D uncertain. Germline V gene sequence: CDR1 SEHNR, CDR2 FQNEAQ (reference sequence). Trimming cost V 1 base and J 5 bases, with 17 bases left between them. The CDR3 length is 17 residues. CDR3 region: CASSLVGSLAVNEKLFF. In DNA, the CDR3 is TGTGCCAGCAGCTTAGTAGGTTCTTTGGCGGTAAATGAAAAACTGTTTTTT. The full variable domain, in which reference TRBV7-9 and TRBJ1-4 provide the parts outside the CDR3, is DTGVSQNPRHKITKRGQNVTFRCDPISEHNRLYWYRQTLGQGPEFLTYFQNEAQLEKSRLLSDRFSAERPKGSFSTLEIQRTEQGDSAMYLCASSLVGSLAVNEKLFFGSGTQLSVL.

This clone was detected a few times. The gene calls are TRBV28 and TRBJ2-1; TRBD2 matches at 10 bases. The germline V gene encodes CDR1 MDHEN and CDR2 SYDVKM. This CDR3 is 15 amino acids long. Unmatched junction bases numbered 5, after V lost 6 bases and J lost 3 bases. The CDR3 DNA follows: TGTGCCAGCAGGATACGGACTAGCGGCTACAATGAGCAGTTCTTC. Protein: CASRIRTSGYNEQFF.

This clone has a single count. This chain connects TRBV10-3 to TRBJ2-1; 7 nucleotides agree with TRBD1. Germline V gene lookup returns CDR1 ENHRY and CDR2 SYGVKD. The CDR3 runs to 15 residues. V was pared by 0 bases and J by 9 bases, with 8 bases of the junction left unmatched. The CDR3 reads CAISESEYRGREQFF. The CDR3 DNA reads as TGTGCCATCAGTGAGTCAGAGTACAGGGGCCGTGAGCAGTTCTTC.

The chain links TRBV18 to TRBJ1-4; D possibly corresponds to TRBD1 (6 bases). The CDR3 length is 18 residues. Germline V gene lookup returns CDR1 KGHSH and CDR2 LQKENI. Deletions cut 6 bases from V and 0 bases from J, with 20 bases between. CDR3 sequence: CASSLQGFALATNEKLFF. The CDR3 region has the DNA TGTGCCAGCTCGCTGCAGGGGTTCGCCTTAGCAACTAATGAAAAACTGTTTTTT.